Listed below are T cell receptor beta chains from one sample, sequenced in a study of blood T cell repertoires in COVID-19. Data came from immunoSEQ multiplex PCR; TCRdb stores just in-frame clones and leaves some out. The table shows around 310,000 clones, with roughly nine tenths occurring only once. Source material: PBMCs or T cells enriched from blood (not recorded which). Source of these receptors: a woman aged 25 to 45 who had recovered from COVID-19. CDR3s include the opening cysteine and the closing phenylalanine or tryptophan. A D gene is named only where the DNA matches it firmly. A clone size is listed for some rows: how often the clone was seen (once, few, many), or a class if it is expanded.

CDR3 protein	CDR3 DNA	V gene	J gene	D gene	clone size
CASSQPRGGYYGYTF	TGCGCCAGCAGCCAACCCCGGGGGGGGTACTATGGCTACACCTTC	TRBV4-1	TRBJ1-2	.	.
CAWRTGNPYEQYF	TGTGCCTGGAGAACGGGGAATCCGTACGAGCAGTACTTC	TRBV30	TRBJ2-7	.	.
CASSQGTGGHGYTF	TGTGCCAGCAGCCAAGGAACAGGGGGCCATGGCTACACCTTC	TRBV3-1/TRBV3-2	TRBJ1-2	TRBD1	.
CASSQEEDTEAFF	TGCGCCAGCAGCCAGGAGGAGGACACTGAAGCTTTCTTT	TRBV4-3	TRBJ1-1	.	.
CASKRTTDSSNQPQHF	TGTGCCAGTAAGAGAACGACAGACAGTAGCAATCAGCCCCAGCATTTT	TRBV19	TRBJ1-5	.	.
CASSLVEMNTEAFF	TGTGCCAGCAGCTTAGTAGAGATGAACACTGAAGCTTTCTTT	TRBV7-9	TRBJ1-1	.	.
CASSSETGSEAFF	TGTGCCAGCAGCTCCGAGACAGGCTCTGAAGCTTTCTTT	TRBV7-2	TRBJ1-1	.	.
CSVAGDTYGYTF	TGCAGCGTTGCAGGGGATACCTATGGCTACACCTTC	TRBV29-1	TRBJ1-2	.	.
CATSDNSANYGYTF	TGTGCCACCAGTGATAACAGTGCTAACTATGGCTACACCTTC	TRBV24-1	TRBJ1-2	.	.
CASSSIGQGQPYEQYF	TGTGCCAGCAGTTCCATCGGACAGGGCCAACCCTACGAGCAGTACTTC	TRBV7-9	TRBJ2-7	TRBD1	.
CASSPSGTVHNQPQHF	TGTGCCAGTAGCCCATCCGGGACAGTGCACAATCAGCCCCAGCATTTT	TRBV19	TRBJ1-5	TRBD1	.
CASSRFGRATDTGELFF	TGTGCCAGCAGTCGCTTCGGGAGGGCTACGGACACCGGGGAGCTGTTTTTT	TRBV27	TRBJ2-2	TRBD2	.
CASSLFETQYF	TGTGCCAGCAGTCTCTTTGAGACCCAGTACTTC	TRBV28	TRBJ2-5	.	.
CASSHEAPTVLNQPQHF	TGCGCCAGCAGCCACGAGGCCCCAACGGTACTCAATCAGCCCCAGCATTTT	TRBV4-1	TRBJ1-5	.	.
CASAPRVGYGYTF	TGTGCCAGCGCCCCGAGGGTCGGGTATGGCTACACCTTC	TRBV5-8	TRBJ1-2	.	.
CASSHRVSATSGAKIYEQYF	TGTGCCAGCAGTCACCGAGTTTCTGCGACTAGCGGGGCAAAAATCTACGAGCAGTACTTC	TRBV6-6	TRBJ2-7	TRBD2	.
CASSFNMRESDNEQFF	TGTGCCAGCAGCTTTAACATGCGGGAGTCTGACAATGAGCAGTTCTTC	TRBV5-4	TRBJ2-1	TRBD2	.
CASSWHFWTGILNEQFF	TGTGCCAGCAGTTGGCACTTCTGGACAGGGATCTTGAATGAGCAGTTCTTC	TRBV6-8	TRBJ2-1	TRBD1	once
CASSSEKRSPLHF	TGTGCCAGCAGCTCCGAAAAGAGATCACCCCTCCACTTT	TRBV4-2	TRBJ1-6	.	.
CASSEALWTDYEQYF	TGTGCCAGCAGTGAAGCCCTGTGGACAGACTACGAGCAGTACTTC	TRBV6-1	TRBJ2-7	.	once
CASRPSGALARPRMDTQYF	TGTGCCAGCAGGCCAAGTGGGGCTTTGGCGCGCCCGAGGATGGATACGCAGTATTTT	TRBV2	TRBJ2-3	.	.
CASSQEGTGGQETQYF	TGCGCCAGCAGCCAAGAAGGGACAGGGGGACAAGAGACCCAGTACTTC	TRBV4-1	TRBJ2-5	TRBD1	.
CASRTTGSLGNTIYF	TGTGCCAGTAGAACGACAGGATCGCTTGGAAACACCATATATTTT	TRBV19	TRBJ1-3	.	.
CASSPGHPLNTEAFF	TGTGCCAGCTCACCGGGACACCCTCTGAACACTGAAGCTTTCTTT	TRBV18	TRBJ1-1	.	.
CASREGRITDTQYF	TGTGCCAGCCGGGAGGGTAGGATCACAGATACGCAGTATTTT	TRBV11-2	TRBJ2-3	TRBD2	.
CASSLRPSGSITGELFF	TGTGCCAGCAGCTTAAGGCCTAGCGGGAGTATCACCGGGGAGCTGTTTTTT	TRBV7-2	TRBJ2-2	TRBD2	.
CASSSHRNRARTQHF	TGTGCCAGCAGTTCCCATCGGAACAGGGCAAGAACCCAGCATTTT	TRBV27	TRBJ1-5	.	.
CASSWGPGQEDYGYTF	TGCGCCAGCAGCTGGGGACCGGGACAGGAAGACTATGGCTACACCTTC	TRBV5-1	TRBJ1-2	TRBD1	.
CASSLVGGVSSEQYF	TGTGCCAGCAGCTTAGTGGGGGGAGTCTCCTCCGAGCAGTACTTC	TRBV11-2	TRBJ2-7	.	few
CASSTPFSWQGARNTEAFF	TGTGCCAGTAGTACCCCATTTTCGTGGCAGGGGGCAAGGAACACTGAAGCTTTCTTT	TRBV28	TRBJ1-1	TRBD1	.
CASRTVARYGYTF	TGTGCCAGTAGGACCGTAGCCCGCTATGGCTACACCTTC	TRBV19	TRBJ1-2	.	.
CASSQDRRTEAFF	TGTGCCAGCAGCCAGGATAGGAGGACTGAAGCTTTCTTT	TRBV3-1/TRBV3-2	TRBJ1-1	.	.
CASSDKQPGYTF	TGTGCCAGCAGTGATAAACAACCTGGCTACACCTTC	TRBV25-1	TRBJ1-2	.	.
CASSLPGWPEQFF	TGTGCCAGCAGCCTCCCGGGATGGCCGGAGCAGTTCTTC	TRBV11-2	TRBJ2-1	.	.
CASSPRGPYEQYF	TGTGCCAGCAGCCCTAGGGGGCCCTACGAGCAGTACTTC	TRBV6-2/TRBV6-3	TRBJ2-7	TRBD1	few
CASSTGLNANYGYTF	TGTGCCAGCAGCACAGGGTTAAACGCTAACTATGGCTACACCTTC	TRBV11-2	TRBJ1-2	.	.
CATSRDRGHTNTGELFF	TGTGCCACCAGCAGAGATCGGGGTCACACGAACACCGGGGAGCTGTTTTTT	TRBV15	TRBJ2-2	.	.
CASSWGSGRAANEQFF	TGTGCCAGCAGCTGGGGTAGCGGGAGGGCGGCCAATGAGCAGTTCTTC	TRBV7-6	TRBJ2-1	TRBD2	.
CASSGDSQETQYF	TGTGCCAGCAGTGGCGACAGCCAAGAGACCCAGTACTTC	TRBV12-3/TRBV12-4	TRBJ2-5	.	.
CASSTGTYEQYF	TGTGCCAGCAGTACAGGTACCTACGAGCAGTACTTC	TRBV28	TRBJ2-7	.	.
CASSPRGPQGWRSPLHF	TGTGCCAGCAGCCCTAGGGGACCACAGGGGTGGCGTTCACCCCTCCACTTT	TRBV7-2	TRBJ1-6	TRBD1	.
CASSLGPHSGNVGELFF	TGTGCCAGCAGCTTAGGGCCTCATAGCGGGAACGTCGGGGAGCTGTTTTTT	TRBV7-2	TRBJ2-2	TRBD2	few
CASSGQAVNGYTF	TGTGCCAGCAGCGGACAGGCGGTAAATGGCTACACCTTC	TRBV2	TRBJ1-2	TRBD1	.
CASSKGKQGNYGNTIYF	TGTGCCAGCAGCAAAGGAAAGCAGGGGAACTACGGAAACACCATATATTTT	TRBV21-1	TRBJ1-3	.	few
CASSLSMVGGGYTF	TGTGCCAGCAGCTTATCGATGGTGGGGGGAGGCTACACCTTC	TRBV7-9	TRBJ1-2	.	.